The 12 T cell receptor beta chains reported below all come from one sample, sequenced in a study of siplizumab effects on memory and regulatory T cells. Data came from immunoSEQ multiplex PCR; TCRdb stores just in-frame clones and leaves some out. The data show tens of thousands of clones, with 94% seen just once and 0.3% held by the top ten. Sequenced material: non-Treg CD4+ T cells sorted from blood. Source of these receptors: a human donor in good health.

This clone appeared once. CDR3 bases: TGTGCCAGTAGTGCCTCGGGAGGGTACGAGCAGTACTTC. Protein: CASSASGGYEQYF. The chain is built from TRBV19 and TRBJ2-7, with TRBD2 identical over 8 bases. Germline trimming cut 5 bases from V and 4 bases from J; bases unmatched to any gene: 4. CDR3 length equals 13 residues. Germline loops: CDR1 LNHDA, CDR2 SQIVND (reference sequence).

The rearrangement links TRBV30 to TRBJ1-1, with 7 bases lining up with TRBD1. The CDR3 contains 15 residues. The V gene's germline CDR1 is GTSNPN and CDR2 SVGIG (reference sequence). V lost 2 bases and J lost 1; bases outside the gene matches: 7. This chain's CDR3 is CAWSTPGTENTEAFF. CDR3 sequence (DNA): TGTGCCTGGAGTACACCGGGGACAGAGAACACTGAAGCTTTCTTT.

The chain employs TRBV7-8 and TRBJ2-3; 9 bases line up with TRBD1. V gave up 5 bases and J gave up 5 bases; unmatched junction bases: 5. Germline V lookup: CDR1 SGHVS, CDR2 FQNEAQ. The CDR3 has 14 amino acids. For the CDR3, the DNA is TGTGCCAGCAGCAGGGACAGGGTATTAGATACGCAGTATTTT. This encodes CASSRDRVLDTQYF.

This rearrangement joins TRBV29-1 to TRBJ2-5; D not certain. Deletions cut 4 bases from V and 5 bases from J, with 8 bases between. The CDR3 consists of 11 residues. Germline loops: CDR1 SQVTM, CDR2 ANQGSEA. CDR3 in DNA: TGCAGCGTTGCTTCCGGGGAGACCCAGTACTTC. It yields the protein CSVASGETQYF.

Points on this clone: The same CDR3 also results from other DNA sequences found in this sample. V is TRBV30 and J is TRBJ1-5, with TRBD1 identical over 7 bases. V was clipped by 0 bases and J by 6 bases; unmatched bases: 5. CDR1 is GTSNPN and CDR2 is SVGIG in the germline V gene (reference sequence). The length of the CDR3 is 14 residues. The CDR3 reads CAWSVGRGSQPQHF. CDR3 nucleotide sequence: TGTGCCTGGAGTGTGGGCAGGGGGAGTCAGCCCCAGCATTTT. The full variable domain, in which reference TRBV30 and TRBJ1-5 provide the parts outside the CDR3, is SQTIHQWPATLVQPVGSPLSLECTVEGTSNPNLYWYRQAAGRGLQLLFYSVGIGQISSEVPQNLSASRPQDRQFILSSKKLLLSDSGFYLCAWSVGRGSQPQHFGDGTRLSIL.

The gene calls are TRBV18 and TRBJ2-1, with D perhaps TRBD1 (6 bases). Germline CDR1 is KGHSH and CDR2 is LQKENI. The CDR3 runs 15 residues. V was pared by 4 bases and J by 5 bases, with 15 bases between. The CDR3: CASSRQDHRNNEQFF. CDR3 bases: TGTGCCAGCTCACGACAGGACCACCGTAACAATGAGCAGTTCTTC.

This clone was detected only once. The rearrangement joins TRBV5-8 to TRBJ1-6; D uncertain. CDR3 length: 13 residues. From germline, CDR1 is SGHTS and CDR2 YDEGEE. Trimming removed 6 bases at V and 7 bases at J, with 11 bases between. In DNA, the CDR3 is TGTGCCAGCAAGCCGGGTTCAAATTCACCCCTCCACTTT. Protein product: CASKPGSNSPLHF.

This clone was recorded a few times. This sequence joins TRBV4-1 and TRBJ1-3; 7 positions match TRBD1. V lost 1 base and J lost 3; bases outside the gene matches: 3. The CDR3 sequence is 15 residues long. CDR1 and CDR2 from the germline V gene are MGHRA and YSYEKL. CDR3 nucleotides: TGCGCCAGCAGCCAAGGACAGGGCATTGGAAACACCATATATTTT. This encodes CASSQGQGIGNTIYF.

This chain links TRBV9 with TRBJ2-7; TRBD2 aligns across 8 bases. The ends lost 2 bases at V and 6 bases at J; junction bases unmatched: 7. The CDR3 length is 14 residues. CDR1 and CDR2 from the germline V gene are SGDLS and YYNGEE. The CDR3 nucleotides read TGTGCCAGCAGCGTTTTTAGCGGGGCCTCCGAGCAGTACTTC. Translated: CASSVFSGASEQYF.

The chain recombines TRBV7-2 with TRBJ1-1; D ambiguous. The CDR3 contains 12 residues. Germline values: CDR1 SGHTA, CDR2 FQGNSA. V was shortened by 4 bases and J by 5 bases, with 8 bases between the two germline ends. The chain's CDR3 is CASSYLRTEAFF. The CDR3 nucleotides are TGTGCCAGCAGCTACCTAAGAACTGAAGCTTTCTTT.

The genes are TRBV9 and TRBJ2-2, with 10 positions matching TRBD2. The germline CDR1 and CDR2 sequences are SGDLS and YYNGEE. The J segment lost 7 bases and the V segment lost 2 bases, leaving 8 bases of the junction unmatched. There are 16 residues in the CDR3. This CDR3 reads CASSVRLAGTGGELFF. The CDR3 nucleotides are TGTGCCAGCAGCGTGAGACTAGCGGGTACCGGCGGGGAGCTGTTTTTT.

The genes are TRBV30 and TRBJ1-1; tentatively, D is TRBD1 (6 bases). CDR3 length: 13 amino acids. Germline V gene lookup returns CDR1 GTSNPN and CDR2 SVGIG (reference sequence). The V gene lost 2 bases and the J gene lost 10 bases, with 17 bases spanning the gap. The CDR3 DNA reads TGTGCCTGGAGTAGACAGGTGATAGGAAGAGCTTTCTTT. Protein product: CAWSRQVIGRAFF.